Each of the 5 T cell receptor beta chains below was sequenced from the same sample in a study of patients and donors after allogeneic stem cell transplantation (dated by TCRdb to 2020 to 2022). Receptor libraries were prepared by RT-PCR. The instrument was a NextSeq 550. TCRdb reran the public reads through fastp at Q25 and MiXCR, keeping productive beta chains. CDR3 protein duplicates are merged, each entry listing the most common genes and DNA. The sample contains some 880,000 distinct CDR3 sequences, about a sixth of them found a single time. The biggest ten clones account for approximately 5.9% of the sample. The sequenced material came from blood, either unsorted or a sorted T cell fraction (not recorded which). The receptors here all came from a human donor who was either an allogeneic HSCT recipient or a stem cell or donor lymphocyte infusion donor (not recorded which). It is not recorded whose cells these are; they may come from a transplant donor.

V is TRBV18 and J is TRBJ1-5; 7 bases align to TRBD1. The CDR3 consists of 16 residues. Germline trimming cut 2 bases from V and 12 bases from J; bases unmatched to any gene: 16. Germline CDR1 reads KGHSH; CDR2 reads LQKENI. The CDR3 DNA follows: TGTGCCAGCTCACCATTACCAGGGGGGGAAATCATGGTCCAGCATTTT. Amino acid sequence: CASSPLPGGEIMVQHF.

This clonotype came up a few times. The rearrangement joins TRBV15 to TRBJ2-3; D unclear. The CDR3 totals 14 residues. CDR1 LNHNV and CDR2 YYDKDF come from the germline V gene (reference sequence). Trimming removed 4 bases at V and 5 bases at J, with 13 bases between. The CDR3 region has the DNA TGTGCCACCAGCATAAGAGCAGGCTTAGATACGCAGTATTTT. Protein sequence: CATSIRAGLDTQYF.

This clonotype was seen a few times. The chain has TRBV4-1 and TRBJ1-1, with 8 positions matching TRBD1. The junction had 5 bases not matched to a gene; V was cut back by 0 bases and J by 5 bases. The V gene's germline CDR1 is MGHRA and CDR2 YSYEKL. The CDR3 consists of 15 residues. The DNA of the CDR3 is TGCGCCAGCAGCCAAGATAGGCAGGGGGCGACTGAAGCTTTCTTT. Its translation: CASSQDRQGATEAFF.

This sequence joins TRBV5-1 and TRBJ1-6; no reliable D call. This CDR3 contains 15 residues. Germline values: CDR1 SGHRS, CDR2 YFSETQ. V was shortened by 0 bases and J by 7 bases, with 11 bases between the two germline ends. CDR3 amino acids: CASSLGPAGNSPLHF. The CDR3 nucleotides are TGCGCCAGCAGCTTGGGACCGGCGGGGAATTCACCCCTCCACTTT. The full variable domain, rest sourced from reference TRBV5-1 and TRBJ1-6, is KAGVTQTPRYLIKTRGQQVTLSCSPISGHRSVSWYQQTPGQGLQFLFEYFSETQRNKGNFPGRFSGRQFSNSRSEMNVSTLELGDSALYLCASSLGPAGNSPLHFGNGTRLTVT.

This chain connects TRBV20-1 to TRBJ1-1; 8 bases match TRBD1. In germline, CDR1 is DFQATT, CDR2 SNEGSKA (reference sequence). The CDR3 sequence is 15 residues long. Unmatched junction bases numbered 8, after V lost 5 bases and J lost 0 bases. The CDR3 loop reads CSAVWDRTMNTEAFF. The CDR3 DNA reads as TGCAGTGCTGTCTGGGACAGGACTATGAACACTGAAGCTTTCTTT.